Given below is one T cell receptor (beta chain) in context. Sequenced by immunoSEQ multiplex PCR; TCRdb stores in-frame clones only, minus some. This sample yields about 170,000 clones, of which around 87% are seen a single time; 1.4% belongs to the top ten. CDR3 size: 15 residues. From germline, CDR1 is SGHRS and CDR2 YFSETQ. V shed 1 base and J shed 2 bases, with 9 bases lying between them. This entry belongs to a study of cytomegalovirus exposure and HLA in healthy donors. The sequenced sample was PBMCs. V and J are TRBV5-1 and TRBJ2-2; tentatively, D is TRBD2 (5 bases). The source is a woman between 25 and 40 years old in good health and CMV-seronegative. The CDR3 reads CASSLRTDNTGELFF. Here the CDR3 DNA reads TGCGCCAGCAGCTTGAGGACTGATAACACCGGGGAGCTGTTTTTT.